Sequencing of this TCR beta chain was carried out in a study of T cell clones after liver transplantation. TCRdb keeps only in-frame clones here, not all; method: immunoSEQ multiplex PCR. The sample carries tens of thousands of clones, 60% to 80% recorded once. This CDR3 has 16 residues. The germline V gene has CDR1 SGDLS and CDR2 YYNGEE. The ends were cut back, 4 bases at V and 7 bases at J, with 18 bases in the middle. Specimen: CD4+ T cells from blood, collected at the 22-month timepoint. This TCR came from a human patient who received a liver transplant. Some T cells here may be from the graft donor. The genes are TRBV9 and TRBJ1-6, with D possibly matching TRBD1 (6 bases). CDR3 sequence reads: CASSPQGRSANSPLHF. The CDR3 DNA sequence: TGTGCCAGCAGCCCACAGGGTCGTTCGGCGAATTCACCCCTCCACTTT.